This T cell receptor (beta chain) was retrieved from a study of blood T cells in healthy people across ages. Primers used in a second PCR of roughly 7 to 12 cycles were a sample-barcoded 5' primer and a J-beta primer mix. Per-sample output comprised a minimum of 2.5 million paired-end reads containing CDR3. TCRdb processed the 5' RACE reads anew with MiXCR; each CDR3 protein has one entry. The sample has 1,100,000 or so distinct CDR3 sequences, 40% to 50% seen once. In regard to this clonotype: Its antigen is still unknown. One junction end disagrees with the germline gene, perhaps due to a read error.

Germline values: CDR1 SQVTM, CDR2 ANQGSEA. This CDR3 is built from 13 residues. Study conclusions and caveats: TCR beta diversity per million T cells fell roughly linearly with age.

This receptor was taken from a woman aged 60-70 years in good health. What was sequenced was blood. The chain employs TRBV29-1 and TRBJ2-1, with TRBD1 as a possible D gene (6 bases). The CDR3 here is CSVARGGYNGQFF. CDR3 DNA sequence: TGCAGCGTAGCAAGAGGGGGTTACAATGGGCAGTTCTTC.